The TCR beta chain under discussion was sequenced for a study of OX40 agonist ivuxolimab in advanced cancers. Background on the study: The dose-escalation cohort was roughly 83% male, with a mean age of about 56 years, ranging roughly 23 to 90. Three patients, one with hepatocellular carcinoma and two with cutaneous melanoma, achieved partial responses.

Clones were read by immunoSEQ multiplex PCR, and TCRdb kept only the in-frame ones, dropping some. The data contain about 77,000 clones, roughly 80% of them singletons. V lost 0 bases to trimming and J lost 4 bases; unmatched junction nucleotides: 8. Germline V lookup: CDR1 LGHNA, CDR2 YNFKEQ. CDR3 length equals 19 residues. Exclusion applied to patients with autoimmune disease history or systemic immunosuppression. Blood draws occurred at baseline, cycle 4 day 1, and cycle 7 day 1. The source material was CD4+ or CD8+ T cells sorted from blood, sampled in a trial of the OX40 agonist ivuxolimab. J is TRBJ2-1 and V is TRBV4-2, with TRBD2 identical over 14 bases. This TCR was sampled from an adult with an advanced solid tumor such as melanoma, head and neck, liver or kidney cancer. CDR3 coding DNA: TGTGCCAGCAGCCAAGATCCGGCTGGACTAGCGGGGGGTTACAATGAGCAGTTCTTC. It translates to CASSQDPAGLAGGYNEQFF.